This T cell receptor (beta chain) came from a study of blood T cell repertoires in COVID-19. Germline CDR1 LGHDT, CDR2 YNNKEL (reference sequence). CDR3 length equals 16 residues. Losses at the gene ends were 3 bases for V and 1 base for J; bases not matched to a gene: 5. The table came from immunoSEQ multiplex PCR; TCRdb's copy has only in-frame clones and leaves some out. The sample comprises 250,000 to 350,000 clones, 89% of which are singletons, and roughly 2.9% rests with the top ten. The chain recombines TRBV3-1 (or the pseudogene TRBV3-2) with TRBJ2-3, with TRBD2 matching over 9 bases. The sample consisted of PBMCs or T cells enriched from blood (not recorded which). This sequence was found in a woman aged 45-65 years who had been exposed to COVID-19. The CDR3 loop reads CASSHIAGEGTDTQYF. The CDR3 DNA sequence: TGTGCCAGCAGCCATATAGCGGGGGAAGGCACAGATACGCAGTATTTT.